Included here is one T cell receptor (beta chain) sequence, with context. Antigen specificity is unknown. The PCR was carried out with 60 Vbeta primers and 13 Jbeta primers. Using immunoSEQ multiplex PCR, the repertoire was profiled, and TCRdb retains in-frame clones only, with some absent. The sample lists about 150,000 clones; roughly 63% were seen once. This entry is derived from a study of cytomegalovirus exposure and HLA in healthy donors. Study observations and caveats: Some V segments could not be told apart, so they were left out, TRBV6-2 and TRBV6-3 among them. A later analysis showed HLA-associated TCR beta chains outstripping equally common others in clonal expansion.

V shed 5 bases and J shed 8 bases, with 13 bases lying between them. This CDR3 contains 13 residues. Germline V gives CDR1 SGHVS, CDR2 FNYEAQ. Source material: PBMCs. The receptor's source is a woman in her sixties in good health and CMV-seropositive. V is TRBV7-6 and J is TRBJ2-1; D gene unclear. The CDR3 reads CASSPRDVDEQFF. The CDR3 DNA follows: TGTGCCAGCAGCCCTAGAGACGTCGATGAGCAGTTCTTC. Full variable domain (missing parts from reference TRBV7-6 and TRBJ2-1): GAGVSQSPRYKVTKRGQDVALRCDPISGHVSLYWYRQALGQGPEFLTYFNYEAQQDKSGLPNDRFSAERPEGSISTLTIQRTEQRDSAMYRCASSPRDVDEQFFGPGTRLTVL.